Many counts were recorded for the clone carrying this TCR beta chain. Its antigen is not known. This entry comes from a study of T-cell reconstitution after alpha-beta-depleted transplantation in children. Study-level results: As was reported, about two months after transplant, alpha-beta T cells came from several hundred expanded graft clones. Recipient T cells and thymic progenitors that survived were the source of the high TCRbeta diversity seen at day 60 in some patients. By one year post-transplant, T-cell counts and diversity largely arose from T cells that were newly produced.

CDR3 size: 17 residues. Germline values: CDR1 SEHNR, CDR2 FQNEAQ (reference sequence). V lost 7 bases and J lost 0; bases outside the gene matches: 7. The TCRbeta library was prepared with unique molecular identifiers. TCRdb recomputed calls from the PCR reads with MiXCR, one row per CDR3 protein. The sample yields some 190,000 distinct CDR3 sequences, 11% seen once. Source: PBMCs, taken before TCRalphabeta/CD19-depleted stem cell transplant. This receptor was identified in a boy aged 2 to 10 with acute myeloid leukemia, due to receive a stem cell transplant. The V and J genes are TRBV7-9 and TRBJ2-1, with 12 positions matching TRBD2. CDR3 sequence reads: CASTVTSGGRSYNEQFF. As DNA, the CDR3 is TGTGCCAGCACTGTGACTAGCGGGGGCCGCTCCTACAATGAGCAGTTCTTC.